Listed below are T cell receptor beta chains from one sample, sequenced in a study of cytomegalovirus exposure and HLA in healthy donors. TCRdb keeps only in-frame clones here, not all; method: immunoSEQ multiplex PCR. The repertoire consists of about 190,000 clones, with more than 75% occurring once and the leading ten covering 2% to 3%. Material for sequencing was PBMCs. These receptors originate from a woman aged 45-60 years in good health and CMV-seropositive. Both conserved end residues are part of each CDR3. The D gene is left open where the match is weak. A clone size is listed for some rows: how often the clone was seen (once, few, many), or a class if it is expanded.

abundance	v_gene	len	j_gene	d_gene	CDR3nt	CDR3aa
few	TRBV6-1	14	TRBJ1-1	NA	TGTGCCAGCACCCGCGATGAGGGGGTCACTGAAGCTTTCTTT	CASTRDEGVTEAFF
once	TRBV9	18	TRBJ1-1	NA	TGTGCCAGCAGCTTAACTATGGGCAGGGCAAACATGAACACTGAAGCTTTCTTT	CASSLTMGRANMNTEAFF
once	TRBV30	15	TRBJ2-7	NA	TGTGCCTGCACGCCCCTAAACAGGGCCCCCTACGAGCAGTACTTC	CACTPLNRAPYEQYF
NA	TRBV30	13	TRBJ2-7	NA	TGTGCCTGGAGTTATCAAAGCCCCTACGAGCAGTACTTC	CAWSYQSPYEQYF
NA	TRBV6-1	18	TRBJ1-1	TRBD1	TGTGCCAGCAGTGAAGTTGTTGTCCAGGGGGCTCGGAACACTGAAGCTTTCTTT	CASSEVVVQGARNTEAFF
NA	TRBV6-5	13	TRBJ1-1	NA	TGTGCCAGCAGTTACGGTCGGGGTACTGAAGCTTTCTTT	CASSYGRGTEAFF
once	TRBV6-1	14	TRBJ2-1	TRBD2	TGTGCCAGCAGTGATCTAGCGGGGGGGTCTGAGCAGTTCTTC	CASSDLAGGSEQFF
NA	TRBV6-5	15	TRBJ2-2	TRBD1	TGTGCCAGCAGTCGGACAGGGGGAAGGAACGGGGAGCTGTTTTTT	CASSRTGGRNGELFF
NA	TRBV7-8	15	TRBJ2-5	TRBD1	TGTGCCAGCAGCTTGGGGGACAGGGAGGGAGAGACCCAGTACTTC	CASSLGDREGETQYF
NA	TRBV6-1	13	TRBJ2-3	NA	TGTGCCAGCAGTGTAGACGGGGTGGATACGCAGTATTTT	CASSVDGVDTQYF
NA	TRBV9	13	TRBJ2-7	TRBD1	TGTGCCAGCAGCGCGGGACAGTCCTACGAGCAGTACTTC	CASSAGQSYEQYF
NA	TRBV5-1	15	TRBJ1-4	TRBD1	TGCGCCAGCAGCTTGGAGGGGGCGTTTAATGAAAAACTGTTTTTT	CASSLEGAFNEKLFF
NA	TRBV29-1	13	TRBJ1-2	TRBD1	TGCAGCGTTGTGGGGACAGATAACTATGGCTACACCTTC	CSVVGTDNYGYTF